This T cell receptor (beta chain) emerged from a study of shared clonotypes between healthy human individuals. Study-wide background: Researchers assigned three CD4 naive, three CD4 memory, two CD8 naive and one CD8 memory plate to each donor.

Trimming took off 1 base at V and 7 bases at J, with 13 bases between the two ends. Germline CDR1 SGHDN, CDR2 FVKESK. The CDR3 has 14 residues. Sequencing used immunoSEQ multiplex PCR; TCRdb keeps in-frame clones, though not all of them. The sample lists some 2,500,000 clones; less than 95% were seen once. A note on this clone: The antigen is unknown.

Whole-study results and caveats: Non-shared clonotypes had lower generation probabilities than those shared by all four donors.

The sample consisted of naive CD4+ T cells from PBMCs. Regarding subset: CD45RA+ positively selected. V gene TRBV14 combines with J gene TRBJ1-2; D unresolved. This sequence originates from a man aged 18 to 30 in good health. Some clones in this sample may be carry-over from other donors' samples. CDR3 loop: CASSQVYGTPGYTF. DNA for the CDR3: TGTGCCAGCAGCCAAGTTTACGGAACCCCTGGCTACACCTTC.